The clone carrying this T cell receptor (beta chain) has more than one count but fewer than ten. This entry belongs to a study of blood T cell repertoires in COVID-19. Study in general: Sites in the United States, Italy and Spain provided acute and convalescent COVID-19 samples.

Generated by immunoSEQ multiplex PCR, the TCRdb table keeps only in-frame clones and is missing some. The sample lists about 270,000 clones; around 87% were seen once. Deletions cut 5 bases from V and 8 bases from J, with 13 bases between. Germline V gene sequence: CDR1 MDHEN, CDR2 SYDVKM. The CDR3 consists of 13 residues. The sequencing sample was made of peripheral blood. The chain joins TRBV28 to TRBJ1-3, with D perhaps matching TRBD1 (6 bases). This receptor was identified in a woman between 50 and 59 years old with acute or convalescent COVID-19. CDR3 protein: CASSVPHRDTIYF. As DNA, the CDR3 is TGTGCCAGCAGTGTCCCTCACAGGGACACCATATATTTT.